This is a list of T cell receptor beta chains from one sample in a study of blood T cell repertoires in COVID-19. Here immunoSEQ multiplex PCR was the method, and the copy in TCRdb shows in-frame clones only, minus some. The table records hundreds of thousands of clones, 75% to 90% of them present only once. Sequenced input: peripheral blood. The receptors originated from a woman in her 30s with active or convalescent COVID-19. Both conserved end residues are part of each CDR3. Each record gives: J gene, V gene, D gene, clone size, CDR3 length, CDR3 protein, CDR3 DNA. D genes are given only for firm matches. Size is omitted from some rows. Given values are once, few, many or a class for expanded clones.

>TRBJ1-1|TRBV19|NA|once|11
CASSEGAEAFF
TGTGCCAGTAGCGAGGGGGCTGAAGCTTTCTTT
>TRBJ2-7|TRBV5-1|NA|NA|16
CASSLGQAERRGEQYF
TGCGCCAGCAGCTTGGGACAGGCGGAACGGAGAGGGGAGCAGTACTTC
>TRBJ2-3|TRBV7-6|TRBD2|NA|15
CASSFGGGAGDTQYF
TGTGCCAGCAGCTTCGGCGGGGGGGCCGGGGATACGCAGTATTTT
>TRBJ1-1|TRBV6-1|TRBD1|NA|15
CASSEATGAYTEAFF
TGTGCCAGCAGTGAAGCGACAGGGGCATATACTGAAGCTTTCTTT
>TRBJ2-7|TRBV6-1|TRBD2|NA|16
CASSERSGAAEYEQYF
TGTGCCAGCAGTGAGCGTAGCGGGGCGGCGGAGTACGAGCAGTACTTC
>TRBJ2-7|TRBV7-6|TRBD1|NA|15
CASRPLRGQTYEQYF
TGTGCCAGCCGACCACTAAGGGGGCAGACATACGAGCAGTACTTC
>TRBJ1-5|TRBV19|TRBD1|NA|14
CASSIKGQNQPQHF
TGTGCCAGTAGTATAAAGGGACAGAATCAGCCCCAGCATTTT
>TRBJ1-4|TRBV3-1/TRBV3-2|NA|NA|15
CASSHGTQRNEKLFF
TGTGCCAGCAGCCACGGGACACAACGAAATGAAAAACTGTTTTTT
>TRBJ2-3|TRBV5-8|TRBD2|NA|17
CASSLGLAAYSTDTQYF
TGTGCCAGCAGCTTGGGACTAGCGGCCTATAGCACAGATACGCAGTATTTT
>TRBJ1-3|TRBV18|TRBD1|NA|18
CASSPLPGQGSSGNTIYF
TGTGCCAGCTCACCTCTACCGGGACAGGGATCCTCTGGAAACACCATATATTTT